The 14 T cell receptor beta chains below were found in one sample sequenced in a study of blood T cell repertoires in COVID-19. The data were produced by immunoSEQ multiplex PCR, yet TCRdb's version contains in-frame clones alone and is incomplete. The table includes about 240,000 clones, 87% detected once. Sequencing was performed on peripheral blood. The source of these receptors is a man in his sixties who had recovered from COVID-19.

This chain links TRBV5-1 with TRBJ1-1; the D gene is possibly TRBD1 (6 bases). Germline V lookup: CDR1 SGHRS, CDR2 YFSETQ. Trimming pared 5 bases from V and 1 base from J, leaving 21 bases between. The CDR3 loop spans 17 amino acids. The DNA of the CDR3 is TGCGCCAGCAGGAGGAACTACAGGGATCCTACGAACACTGAAGCTTTCTTT. It translates to CASRRNYRDPTNTEAFF.

This CDR3 reads CASRFGTGDPPYEQYF. The CDR3 DNA reads as TGCGCCAGCAGATTCGGGACAGGGGATCCTCCCTACGAGCAGTACTTC. The chain has TRBV5-1 and TRBJ2-7; 10 bases align to TRBD1. Trimming removed 5 bases from V and 2 bases from J; junction bases left unmatched: 10. The CDR3 length is 16 residues. CDR1 is SGHRS and CDR2 is YFSETQ in the germline V gene. Variable domain in full (rest from reference TRBV5-1 and TRBJ2-7): KAGVTQTPRYLIKTRGQQVTLSCSPISGHRSVSWYQQTPGQGLQFLFEYFSETQRNKGNFPGRFSGRQFSNSRSEMNVSTLELGDSALYLCASRFGTGDPPYEQYFGPGTRLTVT.

The rearrangement uses TRBV29-1 and TRBJ2-5, with 7 bases identical to TRBD1. V lost 4 bases, J lost 2 bases, and 7 bases stayed unmatched. CDR1 is SQVTM, CDR2 ANQGSEA, per germline. There are 14 residues in the CDR3. The CDR3 nucleotides are TGCAGCGTTGCCCCCCCAGGGGGACAAGAGACCCAGTACTTC. Its translation: CSVAPPGGQETQYF.

The genes are TRBV30 and TRBJ2-3; D not certain. The V end lost 2 bases, the J end lost 5 bases, and 8 bases lay between the germline ends. This CDR3 spans 12 amino acids. Germline V gene lookup returns CDR1 GTSNPN and CDR2 SVGIG (reference sequence). CDR3 coding DNA: TGTGCCTGGAGTACAACCGTAGATACGCAGTATTTT. Protein sequence: CAWSTTVDTQYF.

J is TRBJ2-6 and V is TRBV5-1; D is unclear. The germline V gene encodes CDR1 SGHRS and CDR2 YFSETQ. This CDR3 is built from 13 residues. V was shortened by 4 bases and J by 6 bases, with 8 bases between the two germline ends. The DNA of the CDR3 is TGCGCCAGCAGCCCCTTTAAGGCCAACGTCCTGACTTTC. This encodes CASSPFKANVLTF.

This clone was recorded a few times. This chain uses TRBV5-1 with TRBJ2-1, with D possibly being TRBD2 (5 bases). The CDR3 consists of 11 residues. Trimming shortened V by 4 bases and J by 7 bases, and 6 bases separated the two germline ends. The germline V gene encodes CDR1 SGHRS and CDR2 YFSETQ. The CDR3 is CASSRTNEQFF. CDR3 nucleotide sequence: TGCGCCAGCAGCAGGACTAATGAGCAGTTCTTC. Supplemented by reference TRBV5-1 and TRBJ2-1, the full variable domain reads KAGVTQTPRYLIKTRGQQVTLSCSPISGHRSVSWYQQTPGQGLQFLFEYFSETQRNKGNFPGRFSGRQFSNSRSEMNVSTLELGDSALYLCASSRTNEQFFGPGTRLTVL.

The chain couples TRBV7-8 to TRBJ2-1; 9 nucleotides line up with TRBD1. Trimming at V came to 7 bases and at J to 9 bases, leaving 7 bases not matched to a gene. The CDR3 covers 13 residues. Per germline, CDR1 SGHVS and CDR2 FQNEAQ. In DNA form, the CDR3 reads TGTGCCAGCAACCGGGACAGGGCCTTTGAGCAGTTCTTC. It codes for CASNRDRAFEQFF.

The J gene is TRBJ2-3, the V gene TRBV24-1; 7 bases align to TRBD1. V was clipped by 4 bases and J by 7 bases; unmatched bases: 10. The germline gives CDR1 KGHDR, CDR2 SFDVKD. The CDR3 contains 15 residues. The chain's CDR3 is CATSELTGWYNTQYF. The CDR3 DNA follows: TGTGCCACCAGTGAGCTGACAGGGTGGTACAATACGCAGTATTTT.

The CDR3 here is CASRRGGEEKLFF. CDR3 DNA: TGTGCCAGCAGACGAGGGGGGGAGGAAAAACTGTTTTTT. The J gene is TRBJ1-4, the V gene TRBV9; TRBD1 is a possible D gene (6 bases). This CDR3 has 13 residues. The germline CDR1 and CDR2 sequences are SGDLS and YYNGEE. V lost 5 bases and J lost 8, with 13 bases in between. Variable domain in full (rest from reference TRBV9 and TRBJ1-4): DSGVTQTPKHLITATGQRVTLRCSPRSGDLSVYWYQQSLDQGLQFLIQYYNGEERAKGNILERFSAQQFPDLHSELNLSSLELGDSALYFCASRRGGEEKLFFGSGTQLSVL.

The chain carries TRBV27 and TRBJ2-4; the match to TRBD1 covers 8 bases. The CDR3 covers 17 residues. The J segment lost 6 bases and the V segment lost 3 bases, leaving 13 bases of the junction unmatched. Germline loops: CDR1 MNHEY, CDR2 SMNVEV (reference sequence). CDR3 coding DNA: TGTGCCAGCAGTTTTCTCCCCCCGGCAGGGGGCAGAAACATTCAGTACTTC. Amino acids: CASSFLPPAGGRNIQYF.

The CDR3 region has the DNA TGTGCCAGCTCCAAGGGACAAAGCACAGATACGCAGTATTTT. Translation: CASSKGQSTDTQYF. The chain recombines TRBV18 with TRBJ2-3; D is perhaps TRBD1 (6 bases). The germline V and J ends were trimmed by 6 bases and 0 bases, with 10 bases remaining between them. Germline V gives CDR1 KGHSH, CDR2 LQKENI. The CDR3 has 14 residues.

This chain links TRBV2 with TRBJ1-5, with D possibly being TRBD1 (5 bases). This CDR3 has 13 amino acids. V lost 6 bases and J lost 9, with 15 bases in between. Looked up from germline, CDR1 is SNHLY and CDR2 is FYNNEI. The CDR3 here is CASRSQGSGPQHF. CDR3 nucleotide sequence: TGTGCCAGCAGATCCCAGGGTTCGGGGCCCCAGCATTTT.

V is TRBV12-3 or TRBV12-4 and J is TRBJ2-7, with D possibly TRBD1 on 5 matching bases. V dropped 6 bases and J dropped 4 bases, with 13 bases sitting between them. The CDR3 has 13 residues. CDR3 sequence: CASRKSGIYEQYV. The CDR3 DNA sequence: TGTGCCAGCAGAAAATCAGGGATTTACGAGCAGTACGTC.

This chain uses TRBV6-6 with TRBJ2-7; D not resolved. CDR1 MNHNY and CDR2 SVGAGI come from the germline V gene (reference sequence). Trimming shortened V by 2 bases and J by 4 bases, and 15 bases separated the two germline ends. This CDR3 contains 15 residues. The CDR3 reads CASSYQARLIYEQYV. CDR3 coding DNA: TGTGCCAGCAGTTACCAGGCTCGGCTAATATACGAGCAGTACGTC.